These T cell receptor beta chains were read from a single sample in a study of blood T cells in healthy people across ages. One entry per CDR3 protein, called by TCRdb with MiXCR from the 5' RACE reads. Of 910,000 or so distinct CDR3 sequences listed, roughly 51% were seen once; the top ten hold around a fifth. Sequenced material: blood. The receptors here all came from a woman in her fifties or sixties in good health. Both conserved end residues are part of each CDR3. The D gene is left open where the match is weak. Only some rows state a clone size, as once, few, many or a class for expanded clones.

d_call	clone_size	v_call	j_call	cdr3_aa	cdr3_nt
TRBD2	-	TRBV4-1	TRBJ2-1	CASSQGTSGYHNEQFF	TGCGCCAGCAGCCAAGGGACTAGCGGGTACCACAATGAGCAGTTCTTC
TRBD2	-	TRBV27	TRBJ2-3	CASSLRTSGRGDTQYF	TGTGCCAGCAGTTTAAGGACTAGCGGGAGAGGAGATACGCAGTATTTT
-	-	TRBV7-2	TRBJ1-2	CASSVAYEAYGYTF	TGTGCCAGCAGCGTAGCTTACGAAGCGTATGGCTACACCTTC
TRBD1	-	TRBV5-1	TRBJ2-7	CASSWNRGASYEQYF	TGCGCCAGCAGCTGGAACAGGGGGGCATCCTACGAGCAGTACTTC
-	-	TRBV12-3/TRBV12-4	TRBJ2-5	CASRATGNQETQYF	TGTGCCAGCCGCGCGACAGGAAACCAAGAGACCCAGTACTTC
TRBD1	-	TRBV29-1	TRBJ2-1	CSAEGGQVNNEQFF	TGCAGCGCCGAAGGGGGACAGGTAAACAATGAGCAGTTCTTC
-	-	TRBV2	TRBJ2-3	CASSFGQTDTQYF	TGTGCCAGCAGTTTCGGGCAGACAGATACGCAGTATTTT
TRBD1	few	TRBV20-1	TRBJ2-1	CSAGRDRGSYNEQFF	TGCAGTGCTGGCCGGGACAGGGGGTCCTACAATGAGCAGTTCTTC
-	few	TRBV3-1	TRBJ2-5	CASKVVGQSETQYF	TGTGCCAGCAAAGTGGTAGGACAGTCCGAGACCCAGTACTTC
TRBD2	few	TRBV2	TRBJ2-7	CASSEAASGRYEQYF	TGTGCCAGCAGTGAAGCGGCTAGCGGGAGATACGAGCAGTACTTC
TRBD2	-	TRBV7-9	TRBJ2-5	CASSPPLRLAEETQYF	TGTGCCAGCAGCCCTCCTCTAAGACTAGCGGAAGAGACCCAGTACTTC
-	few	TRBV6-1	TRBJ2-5	CASSERWETQYF	TGTGCCAGCAGTGAGAGGTGGGAGACCCAGTACTTC
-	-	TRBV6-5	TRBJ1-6	CASRGGGGYNSPLHF	TGTGCCAGCCGGGGTGGAGGCGGCTATAATTCACCCCTCCACTTT
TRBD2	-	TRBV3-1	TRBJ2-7	CASSGGLAGVRYEQYF	TGTGCCAGCTCTGGGGGTCTAGCGGGAGTTCGGTACGAGCAGTACTTC
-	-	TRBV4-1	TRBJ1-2	CASSQGDITNYGYTF	TGCGCCAGCAGCCAAGGTGACATAACTAACTATGGCTACACCTTC
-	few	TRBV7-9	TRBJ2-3	CASSPRGRGQGDTQYF	TGTGCCAGCAGCCCCCGAGGCAGGGGCCAGGGAGATACGCAGTATTTT